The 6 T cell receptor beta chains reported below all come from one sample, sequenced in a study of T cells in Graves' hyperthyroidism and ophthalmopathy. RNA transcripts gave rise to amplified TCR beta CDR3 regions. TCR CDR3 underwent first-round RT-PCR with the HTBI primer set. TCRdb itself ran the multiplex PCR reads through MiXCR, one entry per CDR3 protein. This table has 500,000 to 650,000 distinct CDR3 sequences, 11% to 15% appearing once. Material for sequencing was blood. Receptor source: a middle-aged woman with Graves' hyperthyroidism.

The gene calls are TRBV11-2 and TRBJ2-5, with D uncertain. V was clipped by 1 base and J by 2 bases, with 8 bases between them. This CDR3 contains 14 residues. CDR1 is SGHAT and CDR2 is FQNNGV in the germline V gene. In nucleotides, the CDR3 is TGTGCCAGCAGCTTAGGACATACGCAAGAGACCCAGTACTTC. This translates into CASSLGHTQETQYF.

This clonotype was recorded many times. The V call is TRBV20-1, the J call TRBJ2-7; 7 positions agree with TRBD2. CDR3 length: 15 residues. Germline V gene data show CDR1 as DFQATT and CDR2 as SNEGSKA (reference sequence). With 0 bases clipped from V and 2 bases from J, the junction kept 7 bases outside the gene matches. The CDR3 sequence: CSARERLADTYEQYF. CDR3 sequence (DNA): TGCAGTGCTAGAGAGCGACTAGCAGATACCTACGAGCAGTACTTC.

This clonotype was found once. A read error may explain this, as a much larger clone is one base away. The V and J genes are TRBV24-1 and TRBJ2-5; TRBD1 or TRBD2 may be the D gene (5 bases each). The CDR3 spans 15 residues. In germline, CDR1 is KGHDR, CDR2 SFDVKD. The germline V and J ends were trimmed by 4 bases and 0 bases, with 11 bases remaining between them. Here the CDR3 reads CATSESEGYQETQYF. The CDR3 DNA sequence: TGTGCCACCAGTGAGTCAGAGGGGTACCAAGAGACCCAGTACTTC.

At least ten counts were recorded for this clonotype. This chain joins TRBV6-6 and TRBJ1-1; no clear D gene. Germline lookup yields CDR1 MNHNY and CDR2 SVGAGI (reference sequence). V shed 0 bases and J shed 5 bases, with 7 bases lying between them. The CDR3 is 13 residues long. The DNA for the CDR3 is TGTGCCAGCAGTTACTCGATGGGAACTGAAGCTTTCTTT. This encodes CASSYSMGTEAFF.

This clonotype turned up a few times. This CDR3 is CASSLWDGSNQPQHF. Here the CDR3 DNA reads TGCGCCAGCAGCTTATGGGACGGGAGCAATCAGCCCCAGCATTTT. This sequence joins TRBV5-1 and TRBJ1-5; perhaps TRBD1 as D (5 bases). Trimming stripped 2 bases from V and 1 base from J, with 10 bases between. The CDR3 covers 15 residues. Germline CDR1 reads SGHRS; CDR2 reads YFSETQ.

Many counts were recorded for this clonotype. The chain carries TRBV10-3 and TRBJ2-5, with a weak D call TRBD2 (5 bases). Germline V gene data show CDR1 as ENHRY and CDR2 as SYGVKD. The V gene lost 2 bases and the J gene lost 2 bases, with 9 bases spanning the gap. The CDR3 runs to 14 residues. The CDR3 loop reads CAISEMAGQETQYF. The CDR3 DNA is TGTGCCATCAGTGAGATGGCGGGTCAAGAGACCCAGTACTTC.